This entry describes one T cell receptor beta chain. Its antigen is still unknown. No much larger clone is present one base from it, and per-base qualities are unavailable. The immunoSEQ Assay, a bias-controlled multiplex PCR, was used to amplify TCRbeta CDR3 regions from genomic DNA. On the authors' methods: Within the assay, amplification of reference gene primers was used to estimate how many nucleated cells each sample contained. Sequence reads were collapsed and filtered to measure the absolute abundance of every unique TCRbeta CDR3 rearrangement. For each sample, productive Simpson clonality was calculated as the square root of Simpson's diversity index over productive rearrangements. In TCRdb, the immuneACCESS table is reduced to in-frame sequences with V and J assigned. These tables do not hold every clone; where another copy was compared, an unresolved V gene accounts for under half, and the others remain unexplained. From that table come the V and J calls and clone size; the DNA was used to work out D and trimming. The sample data list about 300,000 clones, and 70% to 90% of these were observed just once. The ten largest clones represent more than 2% of the sample.

Participants in the prospective study were enrolled through a virtual design, were aged roughly 18 to 100 years, and lived in approximately 25 United States geographic areas. To assign participants to cohorts, the prospective study relied on clinical history that participants themselves reported in a screening survey and a study questionnaire. ImmuneRACE Cohort 3 recovered participants were defined by two consecutive negative NP/OP PCR tests, healthcare professional clearance, or symptom resolution. Each participant in the prospective study had whole blood, serum and a nasopharyngeal or oropharyngeal swab collected by mobile phlebotomists. Over a roughly 2-month period, participants in the prospective study had the option of providing additional blood draws and questionnaires. Before DNA extraction, prospective study blood samples were shipped either frozen or at room temperature. V is cut by 4 bases and J by 1 base, and the space between the germline ends is 9 bases. The germline V gene (reference sequence) specifies LGHDT as CDR1 and YNNKEL as CDR2. The CDR3 contains 14 residues, cysteine and phenylalanine counted. The kept DNA is CDR3 alone, 42 bases in frame from the first base.

The record originates from a study of blood T cell repertoires in COVID-19 (TCRdb year 2020). With respect to the entire study: Collaborator samples came from the United States, Italy and Spain and covered acute and convalescent phases of COVID-19. The prospective study material was composed of cDNA or gDNA derived from T cells, B-cell-depleted T cells, or PBMCs. The dataset comprised deeply sampled blood TCRbeta repertoires from subjects exposed to, actively infected with, or recovered from COVID-19. The repertoires were released in a freely available public database intended as a resource for research on the immune response to SARS-CoV-2. Samples came from the ongoing ImmuneRACE study (first 160 participants) plus 1,254 subjects from 6 global collaborators. Nearly every sample came with metadata listing a de-identified subject ID, COVID-19 status, age in years and sex. Where HLA class I and class II types were available, the types were taken from metadata supplied by the sample provider, not from assay-based typing.

Overall study outcomes, separate from this receptor: The quantity of clinical and demographic metadata differed by source and by participant and was supplied without curation.

The sample consisted of PBMCs or T cells enriched from blood (not recorded which). This TCR was sampled from a man aged 25 to 40 who had recovered from COVID-19. The chain joins TRBV3-1 (or the pseudogene TRBV3-2) to TRBJ2-3, with no confidently assigned D gene. The DNA reads as follows: TGTGCCAGCAGCCCAGGTACCCGCACAGATACGCAGTATTTT. This translates into CASSPGTRTDTQYF.